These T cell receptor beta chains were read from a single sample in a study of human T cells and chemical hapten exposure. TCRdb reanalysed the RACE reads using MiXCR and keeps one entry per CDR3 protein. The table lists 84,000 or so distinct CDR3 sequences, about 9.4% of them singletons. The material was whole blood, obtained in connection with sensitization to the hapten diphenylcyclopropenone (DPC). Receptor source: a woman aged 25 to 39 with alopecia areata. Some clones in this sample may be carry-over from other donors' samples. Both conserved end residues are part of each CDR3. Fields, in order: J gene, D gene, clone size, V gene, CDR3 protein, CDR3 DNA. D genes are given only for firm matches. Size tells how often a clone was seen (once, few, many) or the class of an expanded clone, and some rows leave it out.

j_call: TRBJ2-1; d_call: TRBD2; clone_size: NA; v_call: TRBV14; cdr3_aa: CASSQDGVGTSGGAYAYNEQFF; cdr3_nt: TGTGCCAGCAGCCAAGATGGGGTAGGGACTAGCGGGGGCGCCTATGCTTACAATGAGCAGTTCTTC
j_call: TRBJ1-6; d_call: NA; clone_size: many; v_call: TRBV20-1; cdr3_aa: CSARDFGERDNSPLHF; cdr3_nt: TGCAGTGCTAGAGATTTCGGGGAGAGGGATAATTCACCCCTCCACTTT
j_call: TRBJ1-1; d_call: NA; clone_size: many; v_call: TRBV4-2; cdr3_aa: CASSQSQRDMNTEAFF; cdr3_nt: TGTGCCAGCAGCCAAAGTCAGAGAGACATGAACACTGAAGCTTTCTTT
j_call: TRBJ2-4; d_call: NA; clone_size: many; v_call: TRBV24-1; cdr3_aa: CATPRGTELAKNIQYF; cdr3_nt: TGTGCCACACCTCGGGGGACAGAACTAGCCAAAAACATTCAGTACTTC
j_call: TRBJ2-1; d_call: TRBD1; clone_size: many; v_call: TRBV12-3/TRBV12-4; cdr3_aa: CASSPGTGNEQFF; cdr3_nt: TGTGCCAGCAGTCCTGGGACAGGCAATGAGCAGTTCTTC
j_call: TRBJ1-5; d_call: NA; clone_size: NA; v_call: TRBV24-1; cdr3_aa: CATSESGAPTQPQHF; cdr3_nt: TGTGCCACCAGTGAGTCCGGAGCTCCCACTCAGCCCCAGCATTTT
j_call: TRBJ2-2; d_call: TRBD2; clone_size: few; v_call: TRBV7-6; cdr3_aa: CASSLSGLADTGELFF; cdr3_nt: TGTGCCAGCAGCTTGTCGGGACTAGCTGACACCGGGGAGCTGTTTTTT
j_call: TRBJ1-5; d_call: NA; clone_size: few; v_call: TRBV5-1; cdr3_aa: CASSRTSGGNQPQHF; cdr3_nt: TGCGCCAGCAGCCGGACATCCGGCGGCAATCAGCCCCAGCATTTT
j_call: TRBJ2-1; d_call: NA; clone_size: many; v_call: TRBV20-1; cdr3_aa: CSARVIPSGRIYNEQFF; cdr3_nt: TGCAGTGCTAGAGTAATCCCATCGGGACGAATCTACAATGAGCAGTTCTTC
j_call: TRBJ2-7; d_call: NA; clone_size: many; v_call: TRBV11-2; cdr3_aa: CASSLGGFGISYEQYF; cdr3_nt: TGTGCCAGCAGCTTAGGGGGATTTGGTATCTCCTACGAGCAGTACTTC
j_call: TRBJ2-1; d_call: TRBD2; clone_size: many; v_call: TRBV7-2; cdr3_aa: CASSWTRLDEQFF; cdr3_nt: TGTGCCAGCAGCTGGACTAGACTCGATGAGCAGTTCTTC
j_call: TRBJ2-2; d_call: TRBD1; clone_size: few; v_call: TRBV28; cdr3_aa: CASSGQGGGELFF; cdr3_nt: TGTGCCAGCAGCGGACAGGGAGGCGGGGAGCTGTTTTTT
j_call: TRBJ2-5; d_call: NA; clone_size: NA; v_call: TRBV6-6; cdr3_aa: CASSVTVQETQYF; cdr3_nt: TGTGCCAGCAGTGTAACAGTCCAAGAGACCCAGTACTTC
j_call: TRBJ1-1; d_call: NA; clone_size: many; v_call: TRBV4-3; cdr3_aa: CASSQDSARGAFF; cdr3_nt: TGCGCCAGCAGCCAAGATTCGGCCCGCGGGGCTTTCTTT
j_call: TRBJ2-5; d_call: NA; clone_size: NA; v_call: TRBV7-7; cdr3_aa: CASSLRLTEETQYF; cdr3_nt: TGTGCTAGCAGCTTAAGGTTGACGGAAGAGACCCAGTACTTC
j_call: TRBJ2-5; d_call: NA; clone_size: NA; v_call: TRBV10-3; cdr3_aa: CAISEGPETQYF; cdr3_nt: TGTGCCATCAGTGAGGGCCCGGAGACCCAGTACTTC
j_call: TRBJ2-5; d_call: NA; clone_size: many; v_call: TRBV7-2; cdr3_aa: CASSLGATGVLNQETQYF; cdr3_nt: TGTGCCAGCAGCTTAGGGGCTACCGGAGTACTTAATCAAGAGACCCAGTACTTC
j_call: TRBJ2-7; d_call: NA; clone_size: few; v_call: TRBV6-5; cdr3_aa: CASSYSKYGDVYEQYF; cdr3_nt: TGTGCCAGCAGTTACTCGAAATACGGTGATGTCTACGAGCAGTACTTC
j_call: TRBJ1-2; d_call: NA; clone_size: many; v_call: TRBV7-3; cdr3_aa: CASSAGPAPYTF; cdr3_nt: TGTGCCAGCAGCGCCGGTCCAGCACCCTACACCTTC
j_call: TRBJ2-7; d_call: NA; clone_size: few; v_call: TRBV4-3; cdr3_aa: CASSQDKRDEQYF; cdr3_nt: TGCGCCAGCAGCCAAGATAAGAGGGACGAGCAGTACTTC
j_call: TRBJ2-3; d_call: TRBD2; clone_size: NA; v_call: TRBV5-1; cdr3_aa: CASSREGDTQYF; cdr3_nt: TGCGCCAGCAGCAGGGAGGGAGATACGCAGTATTTT
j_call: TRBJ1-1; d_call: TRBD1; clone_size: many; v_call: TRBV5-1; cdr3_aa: CASSGRQGSSTEAFF; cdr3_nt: TGCGCCAGCAGCGGGAGACAGGGTTCTAGTACTGAAGCTTTCTTT
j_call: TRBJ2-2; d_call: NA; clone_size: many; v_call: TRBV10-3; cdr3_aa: CAISADRTFTGELFF; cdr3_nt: TGTGCCATCAGTGCGGACAGAACATTCACCGGGGAGCTGTTTTTT
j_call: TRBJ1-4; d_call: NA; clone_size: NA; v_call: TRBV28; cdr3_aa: CASSSRTGLDEKLFF; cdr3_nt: TGTGCCAGCAGCTCCCGTACAGGGTTGGATGAAAAACTGTTTTTT
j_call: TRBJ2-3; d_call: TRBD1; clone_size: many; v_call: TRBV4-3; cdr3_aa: CASSQDQRGRGADTQYF; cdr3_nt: TGCGCCAGCAGCCAAGATCAGAGGGGGCGAGGCGCAGATACGCAGTATTTT
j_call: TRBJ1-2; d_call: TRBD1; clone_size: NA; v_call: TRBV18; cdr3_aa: CASSTPGGSDGYTF; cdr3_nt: TGTGCCAGCTCAACCCCAGGGGGCAGTGATGGCTACACCTTC
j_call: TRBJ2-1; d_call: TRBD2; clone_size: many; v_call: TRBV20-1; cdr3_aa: CSASNPRTSALFGEQFF; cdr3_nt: TGCAGTGCTAGTAACCCCCGGACTAGCGCACTCTTCGGTGAGCAGTTCTTC
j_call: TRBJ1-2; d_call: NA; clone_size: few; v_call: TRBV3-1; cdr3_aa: CASSQPTGLYTF; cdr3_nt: TGTGCCAGCAGCCAACCTACAGGGCTATACACCTTC
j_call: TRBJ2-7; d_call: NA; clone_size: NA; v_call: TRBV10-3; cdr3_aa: CAISESYRVYEQYF; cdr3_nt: TGTGCCATCAGTGAGTCGTACAGAGTCTACGAGCAGTACTTC
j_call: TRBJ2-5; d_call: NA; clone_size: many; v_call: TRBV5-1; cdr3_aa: CASMSEGGFETQYF; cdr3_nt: TGCGCCAGCATGTCAGAGGGGGGTTTCGAGACCCAGTACTTC
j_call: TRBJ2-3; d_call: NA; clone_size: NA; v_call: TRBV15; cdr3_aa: CATSGQGSDTQYF; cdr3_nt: TGTGCCACCAGTGGTCAGGGATCAGATACGCAGTATTTT
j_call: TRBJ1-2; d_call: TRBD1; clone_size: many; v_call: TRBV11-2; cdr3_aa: CASSLARTGGGYTF; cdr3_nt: TGTGCCAGCAGCTTAGCGCGTACAGGGGGTGGCTACACCTTC
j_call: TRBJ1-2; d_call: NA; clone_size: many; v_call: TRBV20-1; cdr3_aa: CSARAINYGYTF; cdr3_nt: TGCAGTGCTAGGGCTATAAACTATGGCTACACCTTC
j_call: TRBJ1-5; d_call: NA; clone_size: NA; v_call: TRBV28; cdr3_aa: CASSFGEGPQHF; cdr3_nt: TGTGCCAGCAGTTTCGGGGAAGGGCCCCAGCATTTT
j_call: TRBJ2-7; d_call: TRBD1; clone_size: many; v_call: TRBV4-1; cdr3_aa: CASSQVTGVAYEQYF; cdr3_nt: TGCGCCAGCAGCCAAGTTACAGGGGTTGCCTACGAGCAGTACTTC
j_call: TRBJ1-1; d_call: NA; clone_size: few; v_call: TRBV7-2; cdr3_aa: CASSLGQAEAFF; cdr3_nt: TGTGCCAGCAGCTTAGGGCAGGCTGAAGCTTTCTTT
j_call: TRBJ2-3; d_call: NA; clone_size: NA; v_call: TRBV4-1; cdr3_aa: CASSQGGQAALSDTQYF; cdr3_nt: TGCGCCAGCAGCCAAGGAGGGCAGGCTGCTTTATCAGATACGCAGTATTTT